Each of the 3 T cell receptor beta chains below was sequenced from the same sample in a study of control samples from healthy donors and cancer patients. Sequencing used immunoSEQ multiplex PCR; TCRdb keeps in-frame clones, though not all of them. The repertoire holds about 160,000 clones, with more than 85% as singletons. The sample was blood. The receptor source for this set is a woman between 25 and 40 years old in good health.

The genes are TRBV5-1 and TRBJ2-1; 9 bases match TRBD2. Germline V CDR1 and CDR2: SGHRS, YFSETQ. V lost 7 bases and J lost 4; bases outside the gene matches: 6. This CDR3 is built from 14 residues. The CDR3 DNA sequence: TGCGCCAGCGGGGAGGGACTAGCTTACAATGAGCAGTTCTTC. Translated: CASGEGLAYNEQFF.

The rearrangement joins TRBV6-5 to TRBJ2-7; no definite D call. In germline, CDR1 is MNHEY, CDR2 SVGAGI. The CDR3 has 15 amino acids. The germline V and J ends were trimmed by 2 bases and 4 bases, with 15 bases remaining between them. Here the CDR3 reads CASSYISSTLYEQYF. The CDR3 DNA reads as TGTGCCAGCAGTTACATTAGCTCCACCCTTTACGAGCAGTACTTC.

The V and J genes are TRBV5-4 and TRBJ1-3; no clear D gene. Trimming removed 4 bases at V and 0 bases at J, with 17 bases between. There are 17 residues in the CDR3. Per the germline V gene, CDR1 is SGHNT and CDR2 is YYREEE (reference sequence). The CDR3 loop is CASSKTAGTISGNTIYF. The CDR3 nucleotides are TGTGCCAGCAGCAAAACCGCCGGAACAATCTCTGGAAACACCATATATTTT.